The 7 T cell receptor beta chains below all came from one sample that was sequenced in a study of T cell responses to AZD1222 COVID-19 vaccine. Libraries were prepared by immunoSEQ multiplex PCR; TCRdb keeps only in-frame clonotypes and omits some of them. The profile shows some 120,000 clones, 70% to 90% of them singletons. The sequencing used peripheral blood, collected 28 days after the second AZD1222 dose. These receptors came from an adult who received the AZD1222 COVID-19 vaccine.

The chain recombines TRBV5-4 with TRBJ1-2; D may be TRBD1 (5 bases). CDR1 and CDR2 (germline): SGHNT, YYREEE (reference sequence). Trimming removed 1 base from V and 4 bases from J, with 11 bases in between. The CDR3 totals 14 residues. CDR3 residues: CASSLRDRIYGYTF. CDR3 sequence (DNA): TGTGCCAGCAGCTTGCGGGACCGAATCTATGGCTACACCTTC.

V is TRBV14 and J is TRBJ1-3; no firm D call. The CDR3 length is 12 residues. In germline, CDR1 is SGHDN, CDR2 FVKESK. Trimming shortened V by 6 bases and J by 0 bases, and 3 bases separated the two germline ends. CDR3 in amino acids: CASRLSGNTIYF. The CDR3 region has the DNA TGTGCCAGCAGGCTCTCTGGAAACACCATATATTTT.

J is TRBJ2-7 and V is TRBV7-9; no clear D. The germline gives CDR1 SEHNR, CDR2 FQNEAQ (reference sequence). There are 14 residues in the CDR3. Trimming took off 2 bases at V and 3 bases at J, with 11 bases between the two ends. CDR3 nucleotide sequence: TGTGCCAGCAGCTTATACTCAGGAAGCTACGAGCAGTACTTC. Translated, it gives CASSLYSGSYEQYF.

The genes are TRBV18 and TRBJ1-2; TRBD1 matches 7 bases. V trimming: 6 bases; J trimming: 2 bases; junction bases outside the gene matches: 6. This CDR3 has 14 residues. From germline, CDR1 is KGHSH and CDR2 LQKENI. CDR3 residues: CASSPGTANYGYTF. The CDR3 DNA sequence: TGTGCCAGCTCTCCAGGGACAGCCAACTATGGCTACACCTTC.

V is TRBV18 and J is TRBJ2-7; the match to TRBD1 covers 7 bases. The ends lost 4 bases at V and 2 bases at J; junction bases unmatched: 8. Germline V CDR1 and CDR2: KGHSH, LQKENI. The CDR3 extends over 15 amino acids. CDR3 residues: CASSLRQGSPYEQYF. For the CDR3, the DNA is TGTGCCAGCTCACTGAGACAGGGATCCCCCTACGAGCAGTACTTC.

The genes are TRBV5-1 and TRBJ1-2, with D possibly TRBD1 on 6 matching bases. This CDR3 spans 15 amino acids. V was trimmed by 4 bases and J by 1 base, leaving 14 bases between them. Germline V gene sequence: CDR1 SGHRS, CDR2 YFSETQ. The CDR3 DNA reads TGCGCCAGCAGCGACGGACAGCTTAATAACTATGGCTACACCTTC. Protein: CASSDGQLNNYGYTF.

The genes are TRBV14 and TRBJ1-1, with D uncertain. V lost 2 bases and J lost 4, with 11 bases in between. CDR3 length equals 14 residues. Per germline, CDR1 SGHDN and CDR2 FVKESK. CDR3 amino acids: CASSQFGFSTEAFF. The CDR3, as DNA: TGTGCCAGCAGCCAATTCGGTTTCAGCACTGAAGCTTTCTTT.